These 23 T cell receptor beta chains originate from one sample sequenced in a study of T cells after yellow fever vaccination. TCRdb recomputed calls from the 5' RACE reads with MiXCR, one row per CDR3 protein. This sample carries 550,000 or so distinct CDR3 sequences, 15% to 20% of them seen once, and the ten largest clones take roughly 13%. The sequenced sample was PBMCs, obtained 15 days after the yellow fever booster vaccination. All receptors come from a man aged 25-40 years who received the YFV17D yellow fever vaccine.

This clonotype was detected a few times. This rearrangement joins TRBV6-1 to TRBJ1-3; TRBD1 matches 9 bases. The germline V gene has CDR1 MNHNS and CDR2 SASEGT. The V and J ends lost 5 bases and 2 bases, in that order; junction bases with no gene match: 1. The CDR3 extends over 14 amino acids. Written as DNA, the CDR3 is TGTGCCAGCAGTCGGGACAGGGCTGGAAACACCATATATTTT. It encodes CASSRDRAGNTIYF.

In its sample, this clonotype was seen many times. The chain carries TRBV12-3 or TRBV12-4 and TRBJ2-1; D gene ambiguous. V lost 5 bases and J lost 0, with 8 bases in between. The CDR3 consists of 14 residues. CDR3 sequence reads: CASSPLSSYNEQFF. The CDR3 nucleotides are TGTGCCAGCAGTCCCTTAAGCTCCTACAATGAGCAGTTCTTC.

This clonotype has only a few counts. The CDR3 loop is CASSVAGTTYNEQFF. The CDR3 DNA is TGTGCCAGCAGCGTAGCCGGGACTACCTACAATGAGCAGTTCTTC. The V gene is TRBV9, the J gene TRBJ2-1, with 7 bases lining up with TRBD2. Germline V gene sequence: CDR1 SGDLS, CDR2 YYNGEE. This CDR3 is built from 15 residues. V lost 0 bases and J lost 2; bases outside the gene matches: 2.

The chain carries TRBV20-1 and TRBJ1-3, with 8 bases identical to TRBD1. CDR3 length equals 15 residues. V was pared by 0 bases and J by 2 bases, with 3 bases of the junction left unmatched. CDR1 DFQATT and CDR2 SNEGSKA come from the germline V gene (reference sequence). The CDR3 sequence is CSARDATGAGNTIYF. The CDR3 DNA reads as TGCAGTGCTAGAGATGCGACAGGGGCTGGAAACACCATATATTTT.

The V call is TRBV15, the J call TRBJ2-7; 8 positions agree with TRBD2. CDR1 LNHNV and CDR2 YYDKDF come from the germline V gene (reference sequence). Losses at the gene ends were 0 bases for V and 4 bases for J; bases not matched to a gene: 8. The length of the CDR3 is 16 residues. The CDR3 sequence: CATSRDLTSGIYEQYF. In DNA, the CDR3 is TGTGCCACCAGCAGAGATCTCACTAGCGGAATATACGAGCAGTACTTC.

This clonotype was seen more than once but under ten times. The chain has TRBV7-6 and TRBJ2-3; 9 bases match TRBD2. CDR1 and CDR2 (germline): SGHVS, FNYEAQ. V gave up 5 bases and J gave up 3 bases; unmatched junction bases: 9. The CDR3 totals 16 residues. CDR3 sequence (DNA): TGTGCCAGCAGCCCGTTAGCGGGAGTTGGGACAGATACGCAGTATTTT. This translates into CASSPLAGVGTDTQYF.

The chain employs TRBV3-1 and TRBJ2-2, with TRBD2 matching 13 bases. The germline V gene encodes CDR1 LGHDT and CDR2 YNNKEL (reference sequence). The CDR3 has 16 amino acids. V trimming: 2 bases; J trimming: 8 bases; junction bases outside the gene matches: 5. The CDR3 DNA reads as TGTGCCAGCAGCCAACGGACTAGCGGGAGTTCTGGGGAGCTGTTTTTT. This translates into CASSQRTSGSSGELFF.

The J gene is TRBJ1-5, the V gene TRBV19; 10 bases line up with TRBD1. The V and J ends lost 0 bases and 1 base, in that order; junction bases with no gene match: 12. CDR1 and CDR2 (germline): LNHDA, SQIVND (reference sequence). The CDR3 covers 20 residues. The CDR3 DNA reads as TGTGCCAGTAGTATAGACATATTTGCGGACAGGGGGTCCAGCAATCAGCCCCAGCATTTT. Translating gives CASSIDIFADRGSSNQPQHF. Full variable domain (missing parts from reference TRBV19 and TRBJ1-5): DGGITQSPKYLFRKEGQNVTLSCEQNLNHDAMYWYRQDPGQGLRLIYYSQIVNDFQKGDIAEGYSVSREKKESFPLTVTSAQKNPTAFYLCASSIDIFADRGSSNQPQHFGDGTRLSIL.

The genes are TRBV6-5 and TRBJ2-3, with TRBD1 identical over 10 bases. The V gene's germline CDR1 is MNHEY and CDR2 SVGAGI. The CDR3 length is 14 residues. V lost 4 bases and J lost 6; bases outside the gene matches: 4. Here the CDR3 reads CASSSGQGWDTQYF. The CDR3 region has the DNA TGTGCCAGCAGTTCGGGACAGGGGTGGGATACGCAGTATTTT.

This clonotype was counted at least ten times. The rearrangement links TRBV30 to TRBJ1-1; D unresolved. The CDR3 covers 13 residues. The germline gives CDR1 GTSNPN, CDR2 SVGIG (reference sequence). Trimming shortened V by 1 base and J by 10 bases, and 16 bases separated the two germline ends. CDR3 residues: CAWSEARALGAFF. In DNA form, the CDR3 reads TGTGCCTGGAGTGAGGCCAGAGCTCTGGGAGCTTTCTTT.

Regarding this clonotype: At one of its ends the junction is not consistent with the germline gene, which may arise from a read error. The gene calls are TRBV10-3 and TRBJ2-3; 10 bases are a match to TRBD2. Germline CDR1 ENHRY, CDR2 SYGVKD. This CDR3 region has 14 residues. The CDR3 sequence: CAIGASGSKDTQYF. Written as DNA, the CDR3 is TGTGCCATCGGGGCTAGCGGGAGCAAAGATACGCAGTATTTT.

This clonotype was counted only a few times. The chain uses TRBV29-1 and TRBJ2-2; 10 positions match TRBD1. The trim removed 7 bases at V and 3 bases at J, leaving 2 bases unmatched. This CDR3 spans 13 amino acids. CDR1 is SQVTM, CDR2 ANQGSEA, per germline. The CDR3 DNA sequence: TGCAGCGCCGGGACAGGGGACACCGGGGAGCTGTTTTTT. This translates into CSAGTGDTGELFF.

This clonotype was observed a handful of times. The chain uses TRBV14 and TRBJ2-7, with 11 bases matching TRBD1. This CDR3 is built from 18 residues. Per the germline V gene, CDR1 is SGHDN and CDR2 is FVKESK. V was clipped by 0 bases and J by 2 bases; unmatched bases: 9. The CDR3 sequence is CASSQEDRDRGIPYEQYF. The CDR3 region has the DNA TGTGCCAGCAGCCAAGAGGATCGGGACAGGGGGATCCCCTACGAGCAGTACTTC.

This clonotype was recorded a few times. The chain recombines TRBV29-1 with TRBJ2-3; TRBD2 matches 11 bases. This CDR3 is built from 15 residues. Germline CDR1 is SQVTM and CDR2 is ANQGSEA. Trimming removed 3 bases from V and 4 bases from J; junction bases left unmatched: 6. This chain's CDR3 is CSVDSLAGGPDTQYF. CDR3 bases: TGCAGCGTTGACAGTCTAGCGGGAGGTCCAGATACGCAGTATTTT.

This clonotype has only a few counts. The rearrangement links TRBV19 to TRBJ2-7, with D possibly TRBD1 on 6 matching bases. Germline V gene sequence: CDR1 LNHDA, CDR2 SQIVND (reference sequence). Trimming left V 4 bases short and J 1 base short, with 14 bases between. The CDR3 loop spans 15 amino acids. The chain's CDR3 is CASSNPGGQSYEQYF. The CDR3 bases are TGTGCCAGTAGTAATCCCGGCGGACAGTCCTACGAGCAGTACTTC.

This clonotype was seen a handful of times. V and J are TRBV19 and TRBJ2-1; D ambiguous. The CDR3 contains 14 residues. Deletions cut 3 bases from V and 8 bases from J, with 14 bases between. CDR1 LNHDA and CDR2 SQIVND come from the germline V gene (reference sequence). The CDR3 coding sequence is TGTGCCAGTAGTATCTACTTGGGCCTGGATGAGCAGTTCTTC. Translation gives CASSIYLGLDEQFF. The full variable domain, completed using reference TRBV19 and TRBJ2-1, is DGGITQSPKYLFRKEGQNVTLSCEQNLNHDAMYWYRQDPGQGLRLIYYSQIVNDFQKGDIAEGYSVSREKKESFPLTVTSAQKNPTAFYLCASSIYLGLDEQFFGPGTRLTVL.

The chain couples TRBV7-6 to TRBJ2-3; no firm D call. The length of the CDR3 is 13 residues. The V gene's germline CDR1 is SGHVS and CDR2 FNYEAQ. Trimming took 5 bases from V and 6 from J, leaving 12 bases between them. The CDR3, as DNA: TGTGCCAGCAGCCCACGCCTAGTCGATACGCAGTATTTT. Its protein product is CASSPRLVDTQYF.

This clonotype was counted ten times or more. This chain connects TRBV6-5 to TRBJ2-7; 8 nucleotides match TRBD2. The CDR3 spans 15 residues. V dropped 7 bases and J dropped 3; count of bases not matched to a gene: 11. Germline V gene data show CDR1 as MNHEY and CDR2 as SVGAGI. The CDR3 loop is CASKPRREGRYEQYF. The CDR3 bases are TGTGCCAGCAAACCTAGACGGGAGGGCCGCTACGAGCAGTACTTC.

CDR3 sequence reads: CAVLPLVGSGTGELFF. CDR3 nucleotide sequence: TGTGCCGTACTCCCCCTAGTGGGCTCGGGCACCGGGGAGCTGTTTTTT. This rearrangement joins TRBV28 to TRBJ2-2; D ambiguous. Germline CDR1 is MDHEN and CDR2 is SYDVKM. The CDR3 consists of 16 residues. Trimming shortened V by 11 bases and J by 4 bases, and 23 bases separated the two germline ends.

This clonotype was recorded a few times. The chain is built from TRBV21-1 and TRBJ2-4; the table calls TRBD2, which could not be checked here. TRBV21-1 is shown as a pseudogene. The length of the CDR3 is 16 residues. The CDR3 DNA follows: TGTGCCAGCACCGTGGGACTAGCGGGAGTTGAAAACATTCAGTACTTC. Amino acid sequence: CASTVGLAGVENIQYF.

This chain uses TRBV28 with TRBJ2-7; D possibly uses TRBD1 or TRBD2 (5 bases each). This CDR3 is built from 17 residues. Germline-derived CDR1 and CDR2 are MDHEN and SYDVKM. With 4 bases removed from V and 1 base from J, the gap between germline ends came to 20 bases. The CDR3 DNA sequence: TGTGCCAGCAGTTCCCCGGGACGTTGGGCCGCATCCTACGAGCAGTACTTC. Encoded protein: CASSSPGRWAASYEQYF.

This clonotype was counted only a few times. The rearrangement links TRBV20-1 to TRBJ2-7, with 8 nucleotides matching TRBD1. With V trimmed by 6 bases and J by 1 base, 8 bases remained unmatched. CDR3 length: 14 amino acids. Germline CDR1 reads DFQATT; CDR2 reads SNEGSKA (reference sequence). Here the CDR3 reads CSASGTGFSYEQYF. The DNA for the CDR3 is TGCAGTGCGTCCGGGACAGGCTTTTCCTACGAGCAGTACTTC.

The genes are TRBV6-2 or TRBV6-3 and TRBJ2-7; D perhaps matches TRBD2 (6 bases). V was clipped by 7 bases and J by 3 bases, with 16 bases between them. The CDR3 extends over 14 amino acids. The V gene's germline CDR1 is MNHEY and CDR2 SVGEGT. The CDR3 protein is CASKGEEVHYEQYF. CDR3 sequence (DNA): TGTGCCAGCAAAGGGGAGGAAGTACACTACGAGCAGTACTTC.